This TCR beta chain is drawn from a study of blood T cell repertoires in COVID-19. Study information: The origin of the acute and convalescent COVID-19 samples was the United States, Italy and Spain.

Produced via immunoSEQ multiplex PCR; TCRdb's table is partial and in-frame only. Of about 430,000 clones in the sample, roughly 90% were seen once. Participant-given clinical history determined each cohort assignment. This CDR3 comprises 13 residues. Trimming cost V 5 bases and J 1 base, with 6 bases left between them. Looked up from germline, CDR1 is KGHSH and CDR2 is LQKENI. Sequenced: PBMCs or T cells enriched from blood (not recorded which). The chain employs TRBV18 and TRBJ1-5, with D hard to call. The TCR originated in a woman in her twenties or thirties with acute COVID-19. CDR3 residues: CASSSESNQPQHF. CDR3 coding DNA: TGTGCCAGCTCATCAGAAAGCAATCAGCCCCAGCATTTT.